These 11 T cell receptor beta chains were all obtained from the same sample, sequenced in a study of T cell responses to AZD1222 COVID-19 vaccine. Libraries were prepared by immunoSEQ multiplex PCR; TCRdb keeps only in-frame clonotypes and omits some of them. The data show some 96,000 clones, roughly 88% seen once. The sample here was peripheral blood, taken on day 0 of AZD1222 vaccination. The receptors stem from an adult in good health.

This chain joins TRBV7-8 and TRBJ1-5, with D maybe TRBD1 (5 bases). V was shortened by 5 bases and J by 4 bases, with 24 bases between the two germline ends. Per germline, CDR1 SGHVS and CDR2 FQNEAQ. The CDR3 covers 18 residues. CDR3 amino acids: CASSPRRGRSWDNQPQHF. The CDR3 DNA follows: TGTGCCAGCAGCCCCCGCCGGGGCCGCTCCTGGGATAATCAGCCCCAGCATTTT.

V is TRBV3-1 (or the pseudogene TRBV3-2) and J is TRBJ2-7; 9 nucleotides align to TRBD1. From germline, CDR1 is LGHDT and CDR2 YNNKEL (reference sequence). Germline trimming cut 1 base from V and 3 bases from J; bases unmatched to any gene: 7. The CDR3 is 16 amino acids. CDR3 DNA: TGTGCCAGCAGCCAAGCCGGGACAGGGTCACGCTACGAGCAGTACTTC. This encodes CASSQAGTGSRYEQYF.

The V gene is TRBV5-1, the J gene TRBJ2-1; no firm D call. The CDR3 contains 15 residues. Germline assignment: CDR1 SGHRS and CDR2 YFSETQ. V lost 4 bases and J lost 2, with 13 bases in between. The CDR3 sequence: CASSVGRLTYNEQFF. In DNA, the CDR3 is TGCGCCAGCAGCGTAGGAAGGCTCACCTACAATGAGCAGTTCTTC.

Points on this clone: One end of the junction does not line up with germline, which may come from a read error. V gene TRBV5-8 combines with J gene TRBJ1-3, with D possibly TRBD1 on 5 matching bases. The CDR3 is 14 residues long. Germline CDR1 is SGHTS and CDR2 is YDEGEE. The CDR3 spells CASSLGDAGNTIYF. The CDR3 DNA sequence: TGTGCCAGCAGTTTGGGGGATGCTGGAAACACCATATATTTT.

The chain combines TRBV3-1 (or the pseudogene TRBV3-2) with TRBJ2-5; D possibly corresponds to TRBD1 (6 bases). This CDR3 region has 16 residues. Germline V lookup: CDR1 LGHDT, CDR2 YNNKEL (reference sequence). The ends were cut back, 1 base at V and 1 base at J, with 13 bases in the middle. Here the CDR3 reads CASSQGQDRIQETQYF. The DNA of the CDR3 is TGTGCCAGCAGCCAAGGGCAAGACAGGATCCAAGAGACCCAGTACTTC.

The CDR3 loop is CASSSRLAGGHREFF. The CDR3 region has the DNA TGTGCCAGCAGCTCAAGACTAGCGGGGGGACACAGGGAGTTCTTC. The rearrangement links TRBV11-1 to TRBJ2-1, with 13 positions matching TRBD2. The CDR3 runs 15 residues. The germline gives CDR1 SGHAT, CDR2 FQDESV (reference sequence). J was trimmed by 14 bases and V by 4 bases; bases with no gene match: 11.

This sequence joins TRBV10-3 and TRBJ2-1; D is unclear. CDR1 and CDR2 from the germline V gene are ENHRY and SYGVKD. The CDR3 length is 13 residues. Trimming cost V 3 bases and J 7 bases, with 10 bases left between them. In DNA form, the CDR3 reads TGTGCCATCAGTGATGGGGATAGAAATGAGCAGTTCTTC. This codes for CAISDGDRNEQFF.

V gene TRBV7-8 combines with J gene TRBJ1-1; D is undetermined. Germline V gene data show CDR1 as SGHVS and CDR2 as FQNEAQ. The CDR3 consists of 13 residues. Trimming took 2 bases from V and 8 from J, leaving 12 bases between them. The CDR3 is CASSLLVLKEAFF. DNA of the CDR3: TGTGCCAGCAGCTTATTGGTGTTGAAAGAAGCTTTCTTT.

This chain connects TRBV12-3 or TRBV12-4 to TRBJ1-4, with no clear D. V was cut by 8 bases and J by 8 bases, with 12 bases left in between. The CDR3 consists of 12 residues. CDR3 DNA sequence: TGTGCCAGCTCCCGAGGGAGCGAAAAACTGTTTTTT. Its translation: CASSRGSEKLFF.

The chain joins TRBV6-2 or TRBV6-3 to TRBJ2-7; TRBD1 aligns across 7 bases. Losses at the gene ends were 2 bases for V and 6 bases for J; bases not matched to a gene: 4. This CDR3 region has 13 residues. Germline V gene sequence: CDR1 MNHEY, CDR2 SVGEGT. The CDR3 DNA reads as TGTGCCAGCAGTTACCCAACAGGGGTCGAGCAGTACTTC. Translating gives CASSYPTGVEQYF.

The chain joins TRBV19 to TRBJ1-1, with 7 bases aligning to TRBD1. The germline CDR1 and CDR2 sequences are LNHDA and SQIVND (reference sequence). The CDR3 extends over 14 amino acids. V was pared by 5 bases and J by 0 bases, with 3 bases of the junction left unmatched. CDR3 sequence reads: CASSSGTVNTEAFF. In DNA form, the CDR3 reads TGTGCCAGTAGTTCCGGGACAGTGAACACTGAAGCTTTCTTT.